The 27 T cell receptor beta chains below come from one sample, sequenced in a study of blood T cell repertoires in COVID-19. The data were produced by immunoSEQ multiplex PCR, yet TCRdb's version contains in-frame clones alone and is incomplete. This sample has 30,000 to 40,000 clones, with approximately 85% found just once. The sequencing input was peripheral blood. The source of these receptors is a human donor in a cohort sampled during active COVID-19.

The chain is built from TRBV9 and TRBJ2-5, with 7 bases fitting TRBD2. Trimming at V came to 3 bases and at J to 4 bases, leaving 12 bases not matched to a gene. Germline CDR1 and CDR2: SGDLS and YYNGEE. The CDR3 sequence is 16 residues long. The CDR3 nucleotides read TGTGCCAGCAGCGCTTGGGACCTCGGGGGGACAGAGACCCAGTACTTC. This sequence encodes CASSAWDLGGTETQYF.

CDR3 nucleotides: TGTGCCACTGCCGCTACACAGATGAACACTGAAGCTTTCTTT. It is translated as CATAATQMNTEAFF. The chain uses TRBV10-3 and TRBJ1-1; D is unresolved. Per germline, CDR1 ENHRY and CDR2 SYGVKD. The CDR3 spans 14 residues. V gave up 10 bases and J gave up 0 bases, with 15 bases separating them.

The V and J genes are TRBV6-5 and TRBJ2-7; possible D gene TRBD2, 5 bases. The V and J ends lost 7 bases and 0 bases respectively, with 16 bases between them. This CDR3 is 15 amino acids long. The germline V gene encodes CDR1 MNHEY and CDR2 SVGAGI. The CDR3 region is CASTRGWGASYEQYF. The DNA of the CDR3 is TGTGCCAGCACCCGCGGGTGGGGAGCCTCCTACGAGCAGTACTTC.

The chain joins TRBV6-5 to TRBJ2-1; TRBD1 matches 7 bases. This CDR3 spans 15 amino acids. The V and J ends lost 4 bases and 0 bases, in that order; junction bases with no gene match: 3. The germline V gene has CDR1 MNHEY and CDR2 SVGAGI. This CDR3 reads CASSLGQSSYNEQFF. CDR3 bases: TGTGCCAGCAGTTTGGGACAGAGCTCCTACAATGAGCAGTTCTTC.

The J gene is TRBJ1-2, the V gene TRBV7-6; D perhaps matches TRBD1 (5 bases). Trimming removed 1 base from V and 4 bases from J, with 16 bases in between. Germline CDR1 SGHVS, CDR2 FNYEAQ. The CDR3 totals 16 residues. DNA for the CDR3: TGTGCCAGCAGCTTAGTGTCAACAGGAGATAGCTATGGCTACACCTTC. It translates to CASSLVSTGDSYGYTF.

This chain joins TRBV11-2 and TRBJ1-2; 8 bases are a match to TRBD1. Germline V lookup: CDR1 SGHAT, CDR2 FQNNGV. This CDR3 is 13 amino acids long. V lost 5 bases to trimming and J lost 5 bases; unmatched junction nucleotides: 4. DNA of the CDR3: TGTGCCAGCAGCCAGGGGGCGCAGTATGGCTACACCTTC. Residues: CASSQGAQYGYTF. The variable domain in full, with the rest retrieved from reference TRBV11-2 and TRBJ1-2, is EAGVAQSPRYKIIEKRQSVAFWCNPISGHATLYWYQQILGQGPKLLIQFQNNGVVDDSQLPKDRFSAERLKGVDSTLKIQPAKLEDSAVYLCASSQGAQYGYTFGSGTRLTVV.

In this sample, this clone turned up a few times. J is TRBJ1-3 and V is TRBV27, with 7 nucleotides matching TRBD1. Per the germline V gene, CDR1 is MNHEY and CDR2 is SMNVEV (reference sequence). V gave up 5 bases and J gave up 4 bases; unmatched junction bases: 2. The CDR3 consists of 13 residues. Written as DNA, the CDR3 is TGTGCCAGCAGTCGGGGACAGGGAAACACCATATATTTT. Encoded protein: CASSRGQGNTIYF.

The rearrangement links TRBV5-1 to TRBJ1-1; the match to TRBD1 covers 7 bases. Trimming removed 2 bases from V and 0 bases from J; junction bases left unmatched: 7. The CDR3 totals 16 residues. The germline V gene has CDR1 SGHRS and CDR2 YFSETQ. The DNA of the CDR3 is TGCGCCAGCAGCTTATGGGGACAGATCATGAACACTGAAGCTTTCTTT. This codes for CASSLWGQIMNTEAFF.

The chain is built from TRBV5-4 and TRBJ2-5; D may be TRBD2 (6 bases). This CDR3 is built from 15 residues. Germline loops: CDR1 SGHNT, CDR2 YYREEE (reference sequence). The V gene lost 0 bases and the J gene lost 5 bases, with 14 bases spanning the gap. CDR3 in DNA: TGTGCCAGCAGCTTGGTCGGCGGGACGATGGAGACCCAGTACTTC. Its translation is CASSLVGGTMETQYF.

The chain has TRBV7-2 and TRBJ2-3; D not certain. Per germline, CDR1 SGHTA and CDR2 FQGNSA. The CDR3 runs to 15 residues. The V gene lost 2 bases and the J gene lost 0 bases, with 9 bases spanning the gap. The CDR3 nucleotides are TGTGCCAGCAGCTTAATCCAGTCGAGCACAGATACGCAGTATTTT. Translating it yields CASSLIQSSTDTQYF. The entire variable domain, with the rest obtained from reference TRBV7-2 and TRBJ2-3, is as follows: GAGVSQSPSNKVTEKGKDVELRCDPISGHTALYWYRQSLGQGLEFLIYFQGNSAPDKSGLPSDRFSAERTGGSVSTLTIQRTQQEDSAVYLCASSLIQSSTDTQYFGPGTRLTVL.

DNA of the CDR3: TGTGCCAGCAGCGTAGTTGGAGCCGGAATGGGCAATGAGCAGTTCTTC. Its protein is CASSVVGAGMGNEQFF. The V and J genes are TRBV9 and TRBJ2-1; the D is unclear. Germline CDR1 and CDR2: SGDLS and YYNGEE. CDR3 length: 16 amino acids. V lost 0 bases and J lost 6, with 16 bases in between.

This clone has a single count. The chain couples TRBV5-1 to TRBJ2-7; 9 bases match TRBD1. Germline V gene lookup returns CDR1 SGHRS and CDR2 YFSETQ. There are 14 residues in the CDR3. The junction had 7 bases not matched to a gene; V was cut back by 2 bases and J by 7 bases. CDR3 protein: CASSFAGQGSEQYF. CDR3 sequence (DNA): TGCGCCAGCAGCTTTGCGGGACAGGGAAGTGAGCAGTACTTC.

This clone was detected once. V gene TRBV12-5 combines with J gene TRBJ1-4; D is possibly TRBD1 (6 bases). The CDR3 covers 16 residues. Germline V lookup: CDR1 LGHNT, CDR2 FRNRAP. Trimming took 0 bases from V and 5 from J, leaving 13 bases between them. CDR3 sequence: CASGLVLGQKNEKLFF. DNA for the CDR3: TGTGCTAGTGGTTTGGTACTTGGACAGAAGAATGAAAAACTGTTTTTT.

The gene calls are TRBV29-1 and TRBJ2-2, with 9 bases identical to TRBD1. CDR3 length: 16 residues. With 3 bases clipped from V and 1 base from J, the junction kept 6 bases outside the gene matches. Germline CDR1 is SQVTM and CDR2 is ANQGSEA. This CDR3 reads CSVEGTGFGNTGELFF. CDR3 bases: TGCAGCGTTGAGGGGACAGGGTTTGGGAACACCGGGGAGCTGTTTTTT.

The table lists this clone with a few counts. J is TRBJ2-7 and V is TRBV7-9; D is uncertain. CDR1 is SEHNR and CDR2 is FQNEAQ in the germline V gene (reference sequence). The CDR3 length is 11 residues. Trimming pared 3 bases from V and 4 bases from J, leaving 4 bases between. CDR3 in amino acids: CASSFSYEQYF. DNA of the CDR3: TGTGCCAGCAGCTTTAGTTACGAGCAGTACTTC.

The chain combines TRBV23-1 with TRBJ2-7, with no clear D. TRBV23-1 is an open reading frame, and its role is uncertain. V lost 4 bases and J lost 7, with 8 bases in between. The CDR3 sequence is 11 residues long. The CDR3, as DNA: TGCGCCAGCAGTCTTTCTGAGGAGCAGTACTTC. Its translation: CASSLSEEQYF.

In its sample, this clone was seen once. The junction shows a germline mismatch at one end, possibly a read error. The chain is built from TRBV27 and TRBJ2-3; TRBD1 might be the D (6 bases). The germline gives CDR1 MNHEY, CDR2 SMNVEV (reference sequence). This CDR3 spans 13 amino acids. The CDR3 protein is CASSSTRTETQYF. DNA for the CDR3: TGTGCCAGCAGTTCCACCAGGACAGAGACGCAGTATTTT.

The CDR3 region has the DNA TGTGCCAGTAGTCGTTTAGTTCAGCCCCAGCATTTT. This sequence encodes CASSRLVQPQHF. The chain uses TRBV19 and TRBJ1-5; D remains unclear. CDR1 and CDR2 (germline): LNHDA, SQIVND (reference sequence). Deletions cut 5 bases from V and 6 bases from J, with 8 bases between. CDR3 length: 12 residues.

The CDR3 loop reads CASSRDSIERGYTF. Here the CDR3 DNA reads TGTGCCAGCAGCCGAGACTCGATCGAGAGGGGCTACACCTTC. V and J are TRBV7-9 and TRBJ1-2; D unresolved. The germline V and J ends were trimmed by 5 bases and 8 bases, with 18 bases remaining between them. Germline V CDR1 and CDR2: SEHNR, FQNEAQ (reference sequence). The length of the CDR3 is 14 residues.

This clone has just a few counts. The chain links TRBV5-1 to TRBJ2-3; 7 positions match TRBD2. V was pared by 4 bases and J by 1 base, with 6 bases of the junction left unmatched. This CDR3 has 15 amino acids. The germline gives CDR1 SGHRS, CDR2 YFSETQ. CDR3 residues: CASSPGLGGTDTQYF. In nucleotides, the CDR3 is TGCGCCAGCAGCCCAGGACTAGGAGGCACAGATACGCAGTATTTT.

This chain links TRBV7-2 with TRBJ2-5; TRBD2 aligns across 8 bases. The germline gives CDR1 SGHTA, CDR2 FQGNSA. The CDR3 length is 16 residues. The V gene end was trimmed by 4 bases and the J gene end by 2 bases; junction bases not matched to a gene: 9. Here the CDR3 DNA reads TGTGCCAGCAGCTCTGGGCGGGGGGCTAATCAAGAGACCCAGTACTTC. Encoded protein: CASSSGRGANQETQYF. The complete variable domain, with remaining parts taken from reference TRBV7-2 and TRBJ2-5, reads GAGVSQSPSNKVTEKGKDVELRCDPISGHTALYWYRQSLGQGLEFLIYFQGNSAPDKSGLPSDRFSAERTGGSVSTLTIQRTQQEDSAVYLCASSSGRGANQETQYFGPGTRLLVL.

This clone was seen only a few times. The V call is TRBV7-2, the J call TRBJ1-1, with D possibly TRBD1 on 6 matching bases. The CDR3 consists of 14 residues. Trimming stripped 5 bases from V and 0 bases from J, with 10 bases between. The germline V gene has CDR1 SGHTA and CDR2 FQGNSA. CDR3 amino acids: CASSRGAVNTEAFF. Here the CDR3 DNA reads TGTGCCAGCAGCCGGGGGGCAGTGAACACTGAAGCTTTCTTT.

J is TRBJ2-7 and V is TRBV5-5; tentatively, D is TRBD2 (5 bases). Germline V gives CDR1 SGHKS, CDR2 YYEKEE (reference sequence). This CDR3 spans 15 amino acids. V was trimmed by 3 bases and J by 5 bases, leaving 18 bases between them. CDR3 in DNA: TGTGCCAGCAGCTGGTGGACCGGGGTTGAGGACGAGCAGTACTTC. As protein: CASSWWTGVEDEQYF.

V is TRBV6-1 and J is TRBJ1-6, with TRBD1 identical over 7 bases. CDR3 length: 15 amino acids. Germline V CDR1 and CDR2: MNHNS, SASEGT. After removal of 3 bases from V and 6 bases from J, the junction contained 5 bases not matched to a gene. The CDR3 nucleotides are TGTGCCAGCAGTGAGCCTACAGGGGTTAATTCACCCCTCCACTTT. This codes for CASSEPTGVNSPLHF.

V gene TRBV19 combines with J gene TRBJ1-3, with a possible D match to TRBD1 (6 bases). The germline V and J ends were trimmed by 4 bases and 8 bases, with 15 bases remaining between them. From germline, CDR1 is LNHDA and CDR2 SQIVND (reference sequence). The CDR3 is 14 residues long. CDR3 amino acids: CASSRGQPEDTIYF. For the CDR3, the DNA is TGTGCCAGTAGTAGGGGGCAGCCGGAGGACACCATATATTTT.

This rearrangement joins TRBV7-3 to TRBJ2-3; 7 bases match TRBD2. Per the germline V gene, CDR1 is SGHTA and CDR2 is FQGTGA. Trimming at V came to 0 bases and at J to 4 bases, leaving 7 bases not matched to a gene. The CDR3 runs to 16 residues. CDR3 residues: CASSLTSRGRADTQYF. In DNA, the CDR3 is TGTGCCAGCAGCTTAACGAGCCGGGGGAGGGCAGATACGCAGTATTTT.

The rearrangement joins TRBV5-1 to TRBJ2-5; 9 nucleotides match TRBD2. Trimming took 1 base from V and 5 from J; bases not matched to a gene: 0. There are 13 residues in the CDR3. Germline CDR1 is SGHRS and CDR2 is YFSETQ. The CDR3 sequence: CASSLSGGETQYF. The CDR3 DNA sequence: TGCGCCAGCAGCTTGAGCGGGGGGGAGACCCAGTACTTC.